One sample yielded the 8 T cell receptor beta chains listed below, sequenced in a study of blood T cell repertoires in COVID-19. Assay: immunoSEQ multiplex PCR; the TCRdb copy retains only in-frame clones and omits some. The sample consists of about 76,000 clones, 90% of them appearing once. Material: peripheral blood. The receptors stem from a woman aged 45-65 years in a cohort sampled during active COVID-19.

This chain connects TRBV6-6 to TRBJ2-2, with 10 bases identical to TRBD1. The V and J ends lost 6 bases and 5 bases, in that order; junction bases with no gene match: 9. The germline V gene encodes CDR1 MNHNY and CDR2 SVGAGI (reference sequence). CDR3 length: 16 residues. In DNA form, the CDR3 reads TGTGCCAGCAGCCGGGACAGGGGAAGTGGAACCGGGGAGCTGTTTTTT. It codes for CASSRDRGSGTGELFF.

The chain employs TRBV4-1 and TRBJ2-3; D is undetermined. V was cut by 4 bases and J by 2 bases, with 10 bases left in between. Germline V gene sequence: CDR1 MGHRA, CDR2 YSYEKL. This CDR3 is 14 amino acids long. The CDR3 is CASSPRSFTDTQYF. The CDR3 nucleotides read TGCGCCAGCAGCCCGCGATCTTTCACAGATACGCAGTATTTT.

V is TRBV30 and J is TRBJ2-1; 7 bases match TRBD2. This CDR3 is 13 amino acids long. J lost 9 bases, V lost 4 bases, and 9 bases had no gene match. The germline V gene has CDR1 GTSNPN and CDR2 SVGIG (reference sequence). In DNA form, the CDR3 reads TGTGCCTGGACCCTGGGAGGGTTTAGTGAGCAGTTCTTC. Its translation is CAWTLGGFSEQFF. Complete variable domain (other parts from reference TRBV30 and TRBJ2-1): SQTIHQWPATLVQPVGSPLSLECTVEGTSNPNLYWYRQAAGRGLQLLFYSVGIGQISSEVPQNLSASRPQDRQFILSSKKLLLSDSGFYLCAWTLGGFSEQFFGPGTRLTVL.

The chain uses TRBV19 and TRBJ1-2; D possibly corresponds to TRBD1 (5 bases). Germline CDR1 and CDR2: LNHDA and SQIVND (reference sequence). V was pared by 6 bases and J by 4 bases, with 9 bases between. The CDR3 has 12 amino acids. For the CDR3, the DNA is TGTGCCAGTAGGGGGGGTCTCTATGGCTACACCTTC. Translation gives CASRGGLYGYTF.

This rearrangement joins TRBV7-2 to TRBJ1-3; D perhaps matches TRBD1 (6 bases). The V end was cut by 1 base, the J end by 0 bases, with 13 bases between. Germline V lookup: CDR1 SGHTA, CDR2 FQGNSA. CDR3 size: 17 residues. CDR3: CASSLGWGGLSGNTIYF. The CDR3 nucleotides read TGTGCCAGCAGCTTAGGATGGGGGGGCCTCTCTGGAAACACCATATATTTT. Drawing the rest from reference TRBV7-2 and TRBJ1-3, the complete variable domain is GAGVSQSPSNKVTEKGKDVELRCDPISGHTALYWYRQSLGQGLEFLIYFQGNSAPDKSGLPSDRFSAERTGGSVSTLTIQRTQQEDSAVYLCASSLGWGGLSGNTIYFGEGSWLTVV.

This sequence joins TRBV30 and TRBJ1-2; maybe TRBD1 (5 bases). Germline values: CDR1 GTSNPN, CDR2 SVGIG (reference sequence). There are 14 residues in the CDR3. V was clipped by 0 bases and J by 1 base, with 9 bases between them. Written as DNA, the CDR3 is TGTGCCTGGAGTGTGGGGCTCTTTAACTATGGCTACACCTTC. Protein product: CAWSVGLFNYGYTF.

This sequence joins TRBV5-1 and TRBJ2-7; possibly TRBD2 for D (6 bases). Deletions cut 2 bases from V and 6 bases from J, with 12 bases between. The CDR3 is 13 residues long. Germline CDR1 and CDR2: SGHRS and YFSETQ. CDR3: CASSFVRDSEQYF. Here the CDR3 DNA reads TGCGCCAGCAGCTTTGTAAGGGACTCCGAGCAGTACTTC.

The chain links TRBV3-1 (or the pseudogene TRBV3-2) to TRBJ2-5, with TRBD2 identical over 14 bases. This CDR3 is built from 17 residues. CDR1 and CDR2 (germline): LGHDT, YNNKEL (reference sequence). V gave up 5 bases and J gave up 2 bases; unmatched junction bases: 7. The CDR3 loop reads CASSFPGLAGGQETQYF. CDR3 DNA sequence: TGTGCCAGCAGCTTTCCCGGACTAGCGGGAGGACAAGAGACCCAGTACTTC.